This entry is about one TCR beta chain. The data are from a study of PD-L1 blockade in urothelial cancer. Study information: Males with urothelial cancer arising in the bladder constituted most of the 29 patients. At 6 weeks and at 3 weeks (second dose) after treatment start, blood was analyzed. Reported median T cell count for blood samples was roughly 150,000.

Time point denoted: pretreatment peripheral blood. The V end was cut by 6 bases, the J end by 0 bases, with 15 bases between. Per germline, CDR1 MNHEY and CDR2 SMNVEV (reference sequence). The CDR3 runs 16 residues. Templates that were synthetic TCR analogs were spiked into each PCR. Profiled with immunoSEQ multiplex PCR; TCRdb holds only in-frame clones, not every one. The sample includes about 39,000 clones, approximately 91% of them seen just once. The receptor was isolated from a woman in her fifties or sixties with urothelial cancer. This sequence joins TRBV27 and TRBJ1-3; D might be TRBD1 (5 bases). The sequencing here drew on PBMCs, taken around atezolizumab (anti-PD-L1) treatment. This chain's CDR3 is CASRNRGGGSGNTIYF. The CDR3 DNA is TGTGCCAGCAGGAACCGCGGGGGGGGCTCTGGAAACACCATATATTTT.